What follows describes a single T cell receptor (beta chain). The sample belongs to a study of blood T cell repertoires in COVID-19. The repertoire was sequenced with immunoSEQ multiplex PCR; TCRdb's copy has only in-frame clones and lacks some. The data contain about 160,000 clones, approximately 84% of them singletons. CDR3 length equals 15 residues. V gave up 3 bases and J gave up 3 bases, with 15 bases separating them. Germline V gene sequence: CDR1 SGHTA, CDR2 FQGNSA. The receptor's source is a woman aged 45-65 years with COVID-19, enrolled during active disease. The sequencing sample was made of peripheral blood. The chain has TRBV7-2 and TRBJ2-7; TRBD2 is a possible D gene (5 bases). The CDR3 spells CASSLGSGPNYEQYF. Written as DNA, the CDR3 is TGTGCCAGCAGCTTGGGCAGCGGACCGAACTACGAGCAGTACTTC. Full variable domain (outside the CDR3, taken from reference TRBV7-2 and TRBJ2-7): GAGVSQSPSNKVTEKGKDVELRCDPISGHTALYWYRQSLGQGLEFLIYFQGNSAPDKSGLPSDRFSAERTGGSVSTLTIQRTQQEDSAVYLCASSLGSGPNYEQYFGPGTRLTVT.